The 4 T cell receptor beta chains given below trace back to one sample, sequenced in a study of T cell responses to AZD1222 COVID-19 vaccine. Sequencing used immunoSEQ multiplex PCR; TCRdb keeps in-frame clones, though not all of them. This sample has around 150,000 clones, with 94% found just once. The sequenced sample was peripheral blood, obtained 28 days after the second AZD1222 dose. These TCRs come from an adult who received the AZD1222 COVID-19 vaccine.

This rearrangement joins TRBV19 to TRBJ1-5; 7 bases align to TRBD1. The CDR3 is made up of 12 amino acids. Germline CDR1 reads LNHDA; CDR2 reads SQIVND (reference sequence). V lost 5 bases to trimming and J lost 16 bases; unmatched junction nucleotides: 11. CDR3 amino acids: CASSAQGGSVHF. CDR3 sequence (DNA): TGTGCCAGTAGTGCCCAGGGGGGAAGCGTACATTTT.

This chain joins TRBV27 and TRBJ1-5, with 9 bases lining up with TRBD1. V gave up 5 bases and J gave up 2 bases; unmatched junction bases: 10. The CDR3 extends over 17 amino acids. Germline V gene lookup returns CDR1 MNHEY and CDR2 SMNVEV (reference sequence). The CDR3 bases are TGTGCCAGCAGTCAAGAGCCCCGGGACAGGGGCAATCAGCCCCAGCATTTT. Translating it yields CASSQEPRDRGNQPQHF.

The V gene is TRBV19, the J gene TRBJ1-1; D ambiguous. The CDR3 spans 13 residues. Per the germline V gene, CDR1 is LNHDA and CDR2 is SQIVND (reference sequence). Trimming shortened V by 5 bases and J by 0 bases, and 7 bases separated the two germline ends. The chain's CDR3 is CASSRGLNTEAFF. The CDR3 region has the DNA TGTGCCAGTAGTCGAGGTTTGAACACTGAAGCTTTCTTT.

This clone was found a few times. The J gene is TRBJ2-7, the V gene TRBV29-1, with TRBD1 identical over 7 bases. The CDR3 is made up of 15 amino acids. Germline V lookup: CDR1 SQVTM, CDR2 ANQGSEA. The V gene end was trimmed by 4 bases and the J gene end by 0 bases; junction bases not matched to a gene: 9. Here the CDR3 reads CSVGTPTGSSYEQYF. As DNA, the CDR3 is TGCAGCGTTGGGACACCGACAGGGAGCTCCTACGAGCAGTACTTC.